Listed here are 11 T cell receptor beta chains from one sample, sequenced in a study of T cells in tumors after PD-1 blockade. Sequencing used immunoSEQ multiplex PCR; TCRdb keeps in-frame clones, though not all of them. The sample carries some 9,300 clones, 50% to 70% recorded once. The sample in question was tumor tissue, obtained after anti-PD-1 treatment. The receptors were sampled from a human donor with basal cell carcinoma.

V and J are TRBV6-1 and TRBJ2-2, with 9 bases identical to TRBD2. Germline V CDR1 and CDR2: MNHNS, SASEGT. The CDR3 is 14 amino acids. The V gene end was trimmed by 2 bases and the J gene end by 8 bases; junction bases not matched to a gene: 3. The CDR3 sequence: CASSELAGSGELFF. The CDR3 region has the DNA TGTGCCAGCAGTGAACTAGCGGGATCTGGGGAGCTGTTTTTT.

This rearrangement joins TRBV6-5 to TRBJ1-6, with TRBD1 as a possible D gene (6 bases). CDR1 is MNHEY and CDR2 is SVGAGI in the germline V gene. The CDR3 extends over 15 amino acids. V was trimmed by 6 bases and J by 10 bases, leaving 19 bases between them. CDR3 nucleotides: TGTGCCAGCAGGACTGGGGGCGACCTAGTCTCACCCCTCCACTTT. Encoded protein: CASRTGGDLVSPLHF.

This chain connects TRBV4-3 to TRBJ2-7; tentative D call: TRBD1 (6 bases). The germline V gene has CDR1 LGHNA and CDR2 YSLEER. The V end lost 0 bases, the J end lost 7 bases, and 16 bases lay between the germline ends. The CDR3 loop spans 15 amino acids. The CDR3 DNA reads TGCGCCAGCAGCCAAGACGGGACACCCCGGGATGAGCAGTACTTC. Protein: CASSQDGTPRDEQYF.

This clone was seen just once. The rearrangement links TRBV6-2 or TRBV6-3 to TRBJ1-2; D possibly corresponds to TRBD1 (6 bases). The CDR3 runs to 14 residues. V lost 6 bases and J lost 7, with 18 bases in between. Germline CDR1 MNHEY, CDR2 SVGEGT. Here the CDR3 DNA reads TGTGCCAGCAGCCCAACCACAGGGCTCGGTGGCTACACCTTC. Protein product: CASSPTTGLGGYTF.

The chain is built from TRBV9 and TRBJ2-1, with TRBD1 matching 7 bases. The germline gives CDR1 SGDLS, CDR2 YYNGEE. The CDR3 consists of 15 residues. V was clipped by 2 bases and J by 7 bases; unmatched bases: 9. The CDR3, as DNA: TGTGCCAGCAGCGTTTTGACAGGGTCTGGGAATGAGCAGTTCTTC. Encoded protein: CASSVLTGSGNEQFF.

The V call is TRBV19, the J call TRBJ2-7; D possibly corresponds to TRBD2 (6 bases). V was clipped by 5 bases and J by 3 bases, with 11 bases between them. The CDR3 is 13 amino acids. CDR1 is LNHDA, CDR2 SQIVND, per germline (reference sequence). CDR3 loop: CASSYGGGYEQYF. The CDR3 coding sequence is TGTGCCAGTAGTTACGGGGGAGGCTACGAGCAGTACTTC.

The chain is built from TRBV30 and TRBJ2-2; perhaps TRBD1 as D (5 bases). Looked up from germline, CDR1 is GTSNPN and CDR2 is SVGIG (reference sequence). V shed 3 bases and J shed 6 bases, with 11 bases lying between them. This CDR3 region has 13 residues. For the CDR3, the DNA is TGTGCCTGGAGGGAAGGGGTCCCCGGGGAGCTGTTTTTT. Its translation is CAWREGVPGELFF.

This chain links TRBV6-2 or TRBV6-3 with TRBJ2-3; D is undetermined. Looked up from germline, CDR1 is MNHEY and CDR2 is SVGEGT. V shed 5 bases and J shed 2 bases, with 17 bases lying between them. This CDR3 contains 16 residues. The CDR3 spells CASSTRRIPHTDTQYF. CDR3 sequence (DNA): TGTGCCAGCAGTACTCGCAGGATCCCCCACACAGATACGCAGTATTTT.

The rearrangement links TRBV4-2 to TRBJ1-2; D unclear. CDR3 length equals 14 residues. V was clipped by 0 bases and J by 4 bases, with 9 bases between them. Germline V CDR1 and CDR2: LGHNA, YNFKEQ. As DNA, the CDR3 is TGTGCCAGCAGCCAAGATATCGTACTCTATGGCTACACCTTC. The encoded protein is CASSQDIVLYGYTF.

A single count supports this clone. The chain employs TRBV6-2 or TRBV6-3 and TRBJ2-7; TRBD2 aligns across 9 bases. CDR3 length: 21 residues. CDR1 and CDR2 (germline): MNHEY, SVGEGT. Losses at the gene ends were 2 bases for V and 0 bases for J; bases not matched to a gene: 20. This CDR3 is CASSYPKWTSARTLSSYEQYF. DNA of the CDR3: TGTGCCAGCAGTTACCCGAAATGGACTAGCGCGAGAACTCTGAGCTCCTACGAGCAGTACTTC.

In this sample, this clone turned up once. V usage is TRBV4-3 and J usage is TRBJ2-1; 12 nucleotides line up with TRBD2. This CDR3 spans 16 amino acids. CDR1 and CDR2 from the germline V gene are LGHNA and YSLEER. The trim removed 3 bases at V and 3 bases at J, leaving 3 bases unmatched. In nucleotides, the CDR3 is TGCGCCAGCAGCCAGGGACTAGCGGGTTTCTACAATGAGCAGTTCTTC. Residues: CASSQGLAGFYNEQFF.